This T cell receptor (beta chain) was recorded in a study of shared clonotypes between healthy human individuals. Study overall: Each donor had three CD4 naive, three CD4 memory, two CD8 naive and one CD8 memory plate.

Here immunoSEQ multiplex PCR was the method, and the copy in TCRdb shows in-frame clones only, minus some. The table includes about 2 million clones, 90% to 95% detected once. This CDR3 spans 15 amino acids. V was clipped by 3 bases and J by 7 bases, with 15 bases between them. From germline, CDR1 is KGHSH and CDR2 LQKENI. This clone was observed once. The sample comprised naive CD4+ T cells sorted from blood. As to subset: CD45RA+ positively selected. This rearrangement joins TRBV18 to TRBJ1-4; D unresolved. This receptor was taken from a man aged 18 to 30 in good health. CDR3 sequence reads: CASSPRNELGEKLFF. CDR3 nucleotide sequence: TGTGCCAGCTCACCTCGAAATGAGCTGGGTGAAAAACTGTTTTTT.